The following is a T cell receptor beta chain sequence with its context. The junction does not match germline at one end; this may be a read error. Authors' methods: Nucleated cell number was recorded as an estimate derived from reference gene primer amplification. The method was immunoSEQ multiplex PCR; TCRdb's version includes in-frame clones alone and lacks a portion of them. From that table come the V and J calls and clone size; the DNA was used to work out D and trimming. The sample lists more than 95,000 clones; around four fifths were seen once. The sample belongs to a study of blood T cell repertoires in COVID-19. Overall study: The United States, Italy and Spain supplied acute and convalescent COVID-19 samples.

Germline-derived CDR1 and CDR2 are MDHEN and SYDVKM. The CDR3 length is 13 residues. This chain connects TRBV28 to TRBJ1-6; 8 bases are shared with TRBD1. Sequencing was performed on peripheral blood. The source of this sequence is a human donor in a cohort sampled during active COVID-19. The DNA of the CDR3 is TGTGCCAGCAGTTTACCCGGACAGGGTTGGGTCTACTTT. It translates to CASSLPGQGWVYF.